These 19 T cell receptor beta chains came from one sample sequenced in a study of T cells in Graves' hyperthyroidism and ophthalmopathy. There were TCR beta CDR3 regions amplified from RNA transcripts. HTBI primers were the set used in a first-round RT-PCR of the TCR CDR3. In TCRdb, the multiplex PCR reads were re-called with MiXCR into one record per CDR3 protein. Among approximately 510,000 distinct CDR3 sequences listed, approximately 49% were seen once. The source material was peripheral blood or thyroid tissue (not recorded which). These receptor sequences come from an adult woman with Graves' disease, either hyperthyroidism or ophthalmopathy (not recorded which).

CDR3 nucleotides: TGTGCCACCAGCACTGAGATCAATTCACCCCTCCACTTT. Encoded protein: CATSTEINSPLHF. The rearrangement uses TRBV15 and TRBJ1-6, with D hard to call. V lost 4 bases to trimming and J lost 7 bases, with 8 bases between them. The germline V gene encodes CDR1 LNHNV and CDR2 YYDKDF (reference sequence). This CDR3 comprises 13 residues.

This clonotype was counted between two and nine times. The chain is built from TRBV20-1 and TRBJ1-6; 7 bases line up with TRBD1. The CDR3 is made up of 13 amino acids. Germline CDR1 and CDR2: DFQATT and SNEGSKA (reference sequence). Trimming removed 0 bases from V and 8 bases from J; junction bases left unmatched: 1. Here the CDR3 reads CSARDQGDSPLHF. For the CDR3, the DNA is TGCAGTGCTAGAGACCAGGGGGATTCACCCCTCCACTTT.

CDR3 region: CSVEGGGSSYEQYF. The CDR3 DNA follows: TGCAGCGTTGAAGGGGGGGGGAGCTCCTACGAGCAGTACTTC. This chain uses TRBV29-1 with TRBJ2-7, with TRBD2 matching over 7 bases. CDR1 is SQVTM, CDR2 ANQGSEA, per germline. This CDR3 is built from 14 residues. V lost 1 base, J lost 0 bases, and 3 bases stayed unmatched.

The chain employs TRBV6-2 or TRBV6-3 and TRBJ1-1; D is perhaps TRBD1 (5 bases). Germline V gives CDR1 MNHEY, CDR2 SVGEGT. Trimming left V 4 bases short and J 2 bases short, with 14 bases between. The CDR3 runs 15 residues. The CDR3 coding sequence is TGTGCCAGCAGTTCGACAGAGGAAGGAAACACTGAAGCTTTCTTT. It is translated as CASSSTEEGNTEAFF.

Many counts were recorded for this clonotype. The CDR3 DNA is TGTGCCAGTAGTATAACGGGGGCGGGAAACAATCAGCCCCAGCATTTT. It translates to CASSITGAGNNQPQHF. The V call is TRBV19, the J call TRBJ1-5, with a tentative D call TRBD1 (6 bases). The CDR3 loop spans 16 amino acids. Trimming shortened V by 2 bases and J by 3 bases, and 14 bases separated the two germline ends. The germline gives CDR1 LNHDA, CDR2 SQIVND (reference sequence).

The J gene is TRBJ2-5, the V gene TRBV7-6, with D possibly matching TRBD2 (6 bases). Germline CDR1 SGHVS, CDR2 FNYEAQ. This CDR3 has 15 residues. Trimming took off 5 bases at V and 5 bases at J, with 18 bases between the two ends. CDR3 in amino acids: CASSPYSQGLETQYF. CDR3 nucleotides: TGTGCCAGCAGCCCATACTCTCAGGGACTGGAGACCCAGTACTTC.

This chain joins TRBV20-1 and TRBJ1-1; D gene uncertain. Trimming cost V 6 bases and J 1 base, with 18 bases left between them. The CDR3 consists of 15 residues. The germline V gene has CDR1 DFQATT and CDR2 SNEGSKA (reference sequence). CDR3 sequence: CSAPVVWGGNTEAFF. CDR3 nucleotide sequence: TGCAGTGCCCCCGTAGTTTGGGGAGGGAACACTGAAGCTTTCTTT.

On this clonotype: At one boundary the junction diverges from the germline segment, which might be a read error. The chain recombines TRBV4-1 with TRBJ1-2; D may be TRBD1 (5 bases). CDR1 MGHRA and CDR2 YSYEKL come from the germline V gene. The CDR3 contains 14 residues. For the CDR3, the DNA is TGCGCCAGCAACCAAGATTGGGGGTACTATGGCTACACCTTC. Residues: CASNQDWGYYGYTF.

Comment on this clonotype: The junction shows a germline mismatch at one end, possibly a read error. Here the CDR3 reads CATSLRQGTSGQETQYF. CDR3 coding DNA: TGTGCTACCAGCCTCAGACAGGGGACTAGCGGACAAGAGACCCAGTACTTC. The chain recombines TRBV15 with TRBJ2-5; 11 nucleotides agree with TRBD2. This CDR3 region has 17 residues. Germline V gene sequence: CDR1 LNHNV, CDR2 YYDKDF (reference sequence).

V usage is TRBV15 and J usage is TRBJ1-1; D gene uncertain. The germline CDR1 and CDR2 sequences are LNHNV and YYDKDF (reference sequence). This CDR3 contains 15 residues. Deletions cut 5 bases from V and 0 bases from J, with 13 bases between. The chain's CDR3 is CATSPQEGMNTEAFF. CDR3 bases: TGTGCCACCAGCCCCCAGGAGGGAATGAACACTGAAGCTTTCTTT.

This rearrangement joins TRBV7-2 to TRBJ1-6; 8 nucleotides line up with TRBD1. V was pared by 5 bases and J by 8 bases, with 8 bases of the junction left unmatched. Germline V gene data show CDR1 as SGHTA and CDR2 as FQGNSA. This CDR3 comprises 15 residues. CDR3 residues: CASSTATGAYSPLHF. The CDR3 bases are TGTGCCAGCAGCACGGCGACAGGGGCCTATTCACCCCTCCACTTT.

This chain uses TRBV5-1 with TRBJ1-6; D uncertain. V shed 4 bases and J shed 14 bases, with 16 bases lying between them. Germline CDR1 is SGHRS and CDR2 is YFSETQ. This CDR3 is 13 amino acids long. CDR3 protein: CASSAYREEALHF. In DNA form, the CDR3 reads TGCGCCAGCAGCGCCTACCGGGAAGAGGCCCTCCACTTT.

In this sample, this clonotype turned up a few times. The chain employs TRBV10-3 and TRBJ1-6; D unclear. CDR3 size: 14 residues. Germline CDR1 reads ENHRY; CDR2 reads SYGVKD. Trimming took off 8 bases at V and 7 bases at J, with 15 bases between the two ends. CDR3 sequence (DNA): TGTGCCATCTCTGGTGCAGGAGGAAATTCACCCCTCCACTTT. Its protein is CAISGAGGNSPLHF.

The rearrangement uses TRBV7-8 and TRBJ1-2, with D unresolved. The CDR3 has 14 amino acids. Germline V gene data show CDR1 as SGHVS and CDR2 as FQNEAQ. The V gene lost 5 bases and the J gene lost 8 bases, with 18 bases spanning the gap. As DNA, the CDR3 is TGTGCCAGCAGCATCCGGACGGAAGGCTACGGCTACACCTTC. Protein product: CASSIRTEGYGYTF.

This clonotype has at least ten counts. The chain is built from TRBV7-2 and TRBJ1-1; 8 bases fit TRBD1. This CDR3 has 15 amino acids. The germline CDR1 and CDR2 sequences are SGHTA and FQGNSA. V lost 3 bases, J lost 4 bases, and 7 bases stayed unmatched. The CDR3 DNA follows: TGTGCCAGCAGCTTTGTGACAGGGGTGCGCACTGAAGCTTTCTTT. It encodes CASSFVTGVRTEAFF. Supplemented by reference TRBV7-2 and TRBJ1-1, the full variable domain reads GAGVSQSPSNKVTEKGKDVELRCDPISGHTALYWYRQSLGQGLEFLIYFQGNSAPDKSGLPSDRFSAERTGGSVSTLTIQRTQQEDSAVYLCASSFVTGVRTEAFFGQGTRLTVV.

Remarks on this clonotype: This may come from a read error, since a much larger clone is one base off. V and J are TRBV14 and TRBJ1-1; D ambiguous. This CDR3 is 14 amino acids long. Germline V gives CDR1 SGHDN, CDR2 FVKESK. DNA for the CDR3: TGTGCCGGCAGCCAAACTCGGAGTGGTACTGAAGCTTTCTTT. This sequence encodes CAGSQTRSGTEAFF.

This clonotype was recorded many times. This chain uses TRBV4-3 with TRBJ2-6, with D unclear. The CDR3 consists of 17 residues. The ends were cut back, 1 base at V and 0 bases at J, with 10 bases in the middle. Germline V gene lookup returns CDR1 LGHNA and CDR2 YSLEER. The CDR3 DNA sequence: TGCGCCAGCAGCCAAGTTGGCGGCACCTCTGGGGCCAACGTCCTGACTTTC. Its translation: CASSQVGGTSGANVLTF.

This clonotype was seen only a few times. The V call is TRBV3-1, the J call TRBJ1-6; a weak D match, TRBD1 (5 bases). The germline gives CDR1 LGHDT, CDR2 YNNKEL (reference sequence). The CDR3 runs to 14 residues. V was shortened by 2 bases and J by 10 bases, with 12 bases between the two germline ends. CDR3 sequence (DNA): TGTGCCAGCAGCCAATCGGACGGGGGGTCACCCCTCCACTTT. It yields the protein CASSQSDGGSPLHF.

J is TRBJ1-1 and V is TRBV5-1, with D hard to call. Deletions cut 4 bases from V and 2 bases from J, with 18 bases between. Germline CDR1 is SGHRS and CDR2 is YFSETQ. This CDR3 region has 16 residues. The CDR3 nucleotides read TGCGCCAGCAGCGTGAAGGAAAGGGCGGGTAACACTGAAGCTTTCTTT. Amino acid sequence: CASSVKERAGNTEAFF.